This section outlines one T cell receptor (beta chain) sequence together with its context. Its antigen is undetermined. The assay was immunoSEQ multiplex PCR, and TCRdb's table has in-frame clones only and misses some. This sample has approximately 98,000 clones; 90% to 97% occur once, and the top ten carry roughly 0.7%. These data are taken from a study of cytomegalovirus exposure and HLA in healthy donors. Study-wide results and limits: Investigators reported 164 TCR beta chains as tied to cytomegalovirus. Using the classifier, cytomegalovirus status was reportedly diagnosed with high specificity and sensitivity.

The study drew the donors from its approximately 110-subject validation cohort, separate from the approximately 690-subject first cohort. The germline gives CDR1 SQVTM, CDR2 ANQGSEA. The CDR3 spans 16 residues. Trimming at V came to 5 bases and at J to 0 bases, leaving 12 bases not matched to a gene. The V and J genes are TRBV29-1 and TRBJ1-2; 7 nucleotides line up with TRBD1. This sequence originates from a woman younger than 35 in good health and CMV-seronegative. Sequences were obtained from PBMCs. The CDR3 protein is CSVYHMTGSTNYGYTF. DNA for the CDR3: TGCAGCGTTTACCATATGACAGGGTCTACTAACTATGGCTACACCTTC.